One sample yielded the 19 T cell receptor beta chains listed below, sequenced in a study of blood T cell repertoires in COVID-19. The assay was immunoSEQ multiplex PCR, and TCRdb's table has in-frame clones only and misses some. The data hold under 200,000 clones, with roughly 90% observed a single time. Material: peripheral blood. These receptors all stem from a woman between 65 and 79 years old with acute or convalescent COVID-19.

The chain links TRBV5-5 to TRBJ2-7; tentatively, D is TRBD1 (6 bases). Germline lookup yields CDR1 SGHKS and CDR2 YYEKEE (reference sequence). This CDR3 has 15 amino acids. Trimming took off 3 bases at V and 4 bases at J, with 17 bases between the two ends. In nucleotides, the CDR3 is TGTGCCAGCAGCTGGGTTGGACAGACTTTTTACGAGCAGTACTTC. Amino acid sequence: CASSWVGQTFYEQYF.

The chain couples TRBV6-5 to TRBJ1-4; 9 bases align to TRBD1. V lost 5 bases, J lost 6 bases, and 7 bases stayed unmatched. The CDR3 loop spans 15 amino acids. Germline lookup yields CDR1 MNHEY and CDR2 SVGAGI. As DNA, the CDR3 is TGTGCCAGCAGTCGAGGGGGGACAGGGTATGAAAAACTGTTTTTT. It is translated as CASSRGGTGYEKLFF.

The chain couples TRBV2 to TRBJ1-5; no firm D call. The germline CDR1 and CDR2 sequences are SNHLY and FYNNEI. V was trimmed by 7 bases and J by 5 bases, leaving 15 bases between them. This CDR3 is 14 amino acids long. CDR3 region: CASKRERSHQPQHF. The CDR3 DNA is TGTGCCAGCAAGAGGGAACGGAGCCATCAGCCCCAGCATTTT. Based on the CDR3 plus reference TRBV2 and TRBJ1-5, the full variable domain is EPEVTQTPSHQVTQMGQEVILRCVPISNHLYFYWYRQILGQKVEFLVSFYNNEISEKSEIFDDQFSVERPDGSNFTLKIRSTKLEDSAMYFCASKRERSHQPQHFGDGTRLSIL.

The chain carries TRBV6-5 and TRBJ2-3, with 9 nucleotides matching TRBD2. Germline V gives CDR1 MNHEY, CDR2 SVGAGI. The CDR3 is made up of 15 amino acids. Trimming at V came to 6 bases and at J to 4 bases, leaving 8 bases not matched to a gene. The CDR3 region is CASRLSGSGSDTQYF. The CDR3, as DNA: TGTGCCAGCAGACTTAGCGGGAGTGGGTCAGATACGCAGTATTTT.

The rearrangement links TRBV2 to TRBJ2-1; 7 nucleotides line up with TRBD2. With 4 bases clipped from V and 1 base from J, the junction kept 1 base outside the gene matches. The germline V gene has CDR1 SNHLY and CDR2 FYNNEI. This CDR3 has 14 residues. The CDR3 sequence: CASSGTRSYNEQFF. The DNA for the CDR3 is TGTGCCAGCAGTGGGACTAGATCCTACAATGAGCAGTTCTTC.

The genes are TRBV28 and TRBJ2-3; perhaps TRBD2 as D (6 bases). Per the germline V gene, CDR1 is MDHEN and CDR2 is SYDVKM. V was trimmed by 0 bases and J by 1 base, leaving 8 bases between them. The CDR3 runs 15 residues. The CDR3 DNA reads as TGTGCCAGCAGTTTATGGGGGGGTGGCACAGATACGCAGTATTTT. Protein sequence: CASSLWGGGTDTQYF.

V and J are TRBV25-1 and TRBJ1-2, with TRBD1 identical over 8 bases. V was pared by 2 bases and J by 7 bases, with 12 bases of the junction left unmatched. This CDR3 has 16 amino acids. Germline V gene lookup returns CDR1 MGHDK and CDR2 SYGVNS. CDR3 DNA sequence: TGTGCCAGCAGTGAACAGTCCAGGGGGCTAGCAGGTGGCTACACCTTC. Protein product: CASSEQSRGLAGGYTF.

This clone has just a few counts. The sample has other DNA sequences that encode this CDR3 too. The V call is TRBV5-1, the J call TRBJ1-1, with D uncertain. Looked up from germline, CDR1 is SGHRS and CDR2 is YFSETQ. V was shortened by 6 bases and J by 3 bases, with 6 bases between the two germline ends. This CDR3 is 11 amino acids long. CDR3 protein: CASKGDTEAFF. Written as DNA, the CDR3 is TGCGCCAGCAAGGGAGACACTGAAGCTTTCTTT. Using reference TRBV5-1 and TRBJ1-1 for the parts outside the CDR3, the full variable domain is KAGVTQTPRYLIKTRGQQVTLSCSPISGHRSVSWYQQTPGQGLQFLFEYFSETQRNKGNFPGRFSGRQFSNSRSEMNVSTLELGDSALYLCASKGDTEAFFGQGTRLTVV.

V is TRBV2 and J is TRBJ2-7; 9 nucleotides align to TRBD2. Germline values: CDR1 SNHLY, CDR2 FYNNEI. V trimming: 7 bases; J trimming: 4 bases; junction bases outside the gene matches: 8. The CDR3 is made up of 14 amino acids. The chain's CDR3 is CASTTGLAAYEQYF. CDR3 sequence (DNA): TGTGCCAGCACCACGGGACTAGCTGCTTACGAGCAGTACTTC.

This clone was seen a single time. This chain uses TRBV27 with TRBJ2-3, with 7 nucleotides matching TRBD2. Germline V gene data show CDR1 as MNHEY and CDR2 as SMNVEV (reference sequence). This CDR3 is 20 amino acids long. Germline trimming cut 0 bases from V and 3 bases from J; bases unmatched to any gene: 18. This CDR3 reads CASSLSTRLAEVIGTDTQYF. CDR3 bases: TGTGCCAGCAGTTTATCGACGCGGCTAGCGGAGGTCATTGGGACAGATACGCAGTATTTT.

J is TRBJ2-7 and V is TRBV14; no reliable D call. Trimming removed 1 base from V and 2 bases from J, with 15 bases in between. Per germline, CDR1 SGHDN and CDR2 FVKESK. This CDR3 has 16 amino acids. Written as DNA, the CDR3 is TGTGCCAGCAGCCAAGGCTCTGACATGCTCCCCTACGAGCAGTACTTC. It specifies CASSQGSDMLPYEQYF.

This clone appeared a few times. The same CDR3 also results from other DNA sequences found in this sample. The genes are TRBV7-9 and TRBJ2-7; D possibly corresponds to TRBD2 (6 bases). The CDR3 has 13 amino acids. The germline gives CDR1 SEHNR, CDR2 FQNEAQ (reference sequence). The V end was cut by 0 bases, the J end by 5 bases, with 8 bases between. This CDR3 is CASSLAGGNEQYF. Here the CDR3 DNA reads TGTGCCAGCAGCTTAGCTGGGGGGAACGAGCAGTACTTC.

CDR3 protein: CASSLAQGTSYNEQFF. The CDR3 region has the DNA TGTGCCAGCAGCCTAGCACAGGGGACGTCCTACAATGAGCAGTTCTTC. The chain has TRBV7-3 and TRBJ2-1, with 7 bases identical to TRBD1. V lost 5 bases, J lost 1 base, and 8 bases stayed unmatched. Germline V gene lookup returns CDR1 SGHTA and CDR2 FQGTGA. The CDR3 has 16 residues.

The CDR3 DNA follows: TGTGCCATCCGGACAGGGAGGACAGATACGCAGTATTTT. The encoded protein is CAIRTGRTDTQYF. This sequence joins TRBV10-3 and TRBJ2-3, with 8 bases matching TRBD1. The CDR3 loop spans 13 amino acids. CDR1 and CDR2 (germline): ENHRY, SYGVKD. With V trimmed by 8 bases and J by 3 bases, 4 bases remained unmatched.

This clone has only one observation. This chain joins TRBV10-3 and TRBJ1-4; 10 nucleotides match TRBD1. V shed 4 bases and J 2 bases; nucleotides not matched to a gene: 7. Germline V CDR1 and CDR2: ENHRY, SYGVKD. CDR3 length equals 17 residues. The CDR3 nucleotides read TGTGCCATCAGTGCGGGACAGGGGCGTGCGACTAATGAAAAACTGTTTTTT. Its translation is CAISAGQGRATNEKLFF.

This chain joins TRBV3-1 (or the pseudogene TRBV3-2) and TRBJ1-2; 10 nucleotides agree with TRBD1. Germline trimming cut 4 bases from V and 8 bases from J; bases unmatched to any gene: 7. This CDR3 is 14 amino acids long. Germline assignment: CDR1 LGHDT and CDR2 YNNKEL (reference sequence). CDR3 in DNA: TGTGCCAGCAGCCTCGACAGGGGGCGATTCGGCTACACCTTC. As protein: CASSLDRGRFGYTF.

CDR3 coding DNA: TGTGCCAGCAGACCCAGCGACAGGGGAATGAACACTGAAGCTTTCTTT. Translating it yields CASRPSDRGMNTEAFF. V gene TRBV7-8 combines with J gene TRBJ1-1; 8 positions match TRBD1. The ends lost 6 bases at V and 0 bases at J; junction bases unmatched: 9. In germline, CDR1 is SGHVS, CDR2 FQNEAQ. The CDR3 loop spans 16 amino acids. The whole variable domain, remainder taken from reference TRBV7-8 and TRBJ1-1, is GAGVSQSPRYKVAKRGQDVALRCDPISGHVSLFWYQQALGQGPEFLTYFQNEAQLDKSGLPSDRFFAERPEGSVSTLKIQRTQQEDSAVYLCASRPSDRGMNTEAFFGQGTRLTVV.

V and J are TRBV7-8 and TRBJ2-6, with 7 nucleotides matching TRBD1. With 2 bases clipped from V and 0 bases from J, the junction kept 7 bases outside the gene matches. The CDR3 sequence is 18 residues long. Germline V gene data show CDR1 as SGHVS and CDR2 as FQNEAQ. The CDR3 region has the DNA TGTGCCAGCAGCTTAATTCCGGGACAGAGCTCTGGGGCCAACGTCCTGACTTTC. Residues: CASSLIPGQSSGANVLTF.

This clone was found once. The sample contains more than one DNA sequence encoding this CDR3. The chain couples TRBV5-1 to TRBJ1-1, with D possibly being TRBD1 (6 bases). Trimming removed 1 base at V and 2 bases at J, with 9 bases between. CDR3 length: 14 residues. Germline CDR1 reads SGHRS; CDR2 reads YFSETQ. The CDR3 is CASSLQGPNTEAFF. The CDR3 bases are TGCGCCAGCAGCTTGCAGGGGCCAAACACTGAAGCTTTCTTT. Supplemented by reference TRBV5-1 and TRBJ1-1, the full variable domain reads KAGVTQTPRYLIKTRGQQVTLSCSPISGHRSVSWYQQTPGQGLQFLFEYFSETQRNKGNFPGRFSGRQFSNSRSEMNVSTLELGDSALYLCASSLQGPNTEAFFGQGTRLTVV.